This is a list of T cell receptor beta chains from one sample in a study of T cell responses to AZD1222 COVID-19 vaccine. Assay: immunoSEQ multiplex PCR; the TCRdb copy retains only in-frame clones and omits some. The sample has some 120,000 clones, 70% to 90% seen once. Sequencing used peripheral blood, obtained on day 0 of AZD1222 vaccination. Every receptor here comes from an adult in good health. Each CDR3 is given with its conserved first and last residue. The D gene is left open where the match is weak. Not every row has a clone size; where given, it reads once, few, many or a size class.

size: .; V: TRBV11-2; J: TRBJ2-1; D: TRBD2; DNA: TGTGCCAGCAGCCGGACTAGCGGGAGGGGGTACAATGAGCAGTTCTTC; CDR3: CASSRTSGRGYNEQFF
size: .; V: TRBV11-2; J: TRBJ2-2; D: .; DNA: TGTGCCAGCAGCTTACTCGAATGGCGTGACGGGGAGCTGTTTTTT; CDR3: CASSLLEWRDGELFF
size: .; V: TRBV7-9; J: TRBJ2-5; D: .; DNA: TGTGCCAGCAGCTTAGTGGGAAACCAAGAGACCCAGTACTTC; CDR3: CASSLVGNQETQYF
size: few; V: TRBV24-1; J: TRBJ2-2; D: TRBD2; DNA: TGTGCCACCCGGCGGGGGGTCACCGGGGAGCTGTTTTTT; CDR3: CATRRGVTGELFF
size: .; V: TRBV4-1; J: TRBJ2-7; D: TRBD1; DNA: TGCGCCAGCAGCCCGAGCCGGGACAGGGGATCCGAGCAGTACTTC; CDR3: CASSPSRDRGSEQYF
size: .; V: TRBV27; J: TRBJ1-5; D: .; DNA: TGTGCCAGCAGTTTATCGTGGGGGCGGGGAGAGCCCCAGCATTTT; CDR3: CASSLSWGRGEPQHF
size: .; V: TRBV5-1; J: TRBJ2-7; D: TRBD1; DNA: TGCGCCAGCAGCCTGACAGGGACCCACTACGAGCAGTACTTC; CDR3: CASSLTGTHYEQYF
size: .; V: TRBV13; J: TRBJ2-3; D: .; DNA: TGTGCCAGCAGCCCTTTACATGCTAGCACAGATACGCAGTATTTT; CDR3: CASSPLHASTDTQYF
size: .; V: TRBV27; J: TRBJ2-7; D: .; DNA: TGTGCCAGCAGTTTGGGGCCCCCGGGCCCCTACGAGCAGTACTTC; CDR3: CASSLGPPGPYEQYF
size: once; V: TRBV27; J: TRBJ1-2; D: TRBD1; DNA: TGTGCCAGCAGTTCGACCTGGACAGGGCCGATTAACTATGGCTACACCTTC; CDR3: CASSSTWTGPINYGYTF
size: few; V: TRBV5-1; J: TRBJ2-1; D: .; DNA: TGCGCCAGCAGCTTGGTGGGACTCGGCAGGGGCCCCTCCTACAATGAGCAGTTCTTC; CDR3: CASSLVGLGRGPSYNEQFF
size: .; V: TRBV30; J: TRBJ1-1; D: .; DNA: TGTGCCTGGAGAATGTGGGGTGGGAACACTGAAGCTTTCTTT; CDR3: CAWRMWGGNTEAFF
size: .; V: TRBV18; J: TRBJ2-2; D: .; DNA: TGTGCCAGCTCACCACTGCCAGGGACCGGGGAGCTGTTTTTT; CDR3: CASSPLPGTGELFF
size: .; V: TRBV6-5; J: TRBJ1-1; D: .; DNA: TGTGCCAGCAGTTATGGGTATGAAGCTTTCTTT; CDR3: CASSYGYEAFF
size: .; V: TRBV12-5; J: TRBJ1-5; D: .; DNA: TGTGCTAGTGGTCCCGGGATTATTCTTAGCAATCAGCCCCAGCATTTT; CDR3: CASGPGIILSNQPQHF
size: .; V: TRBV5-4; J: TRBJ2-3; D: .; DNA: TGTGCCAGCAGCTTGATGGTGGGTAAGCTGCTAGGGACAGATACGCAGTATTTT; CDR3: CASSLMVGKLLGTDTQYF
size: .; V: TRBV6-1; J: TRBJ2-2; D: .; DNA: TGTGCCAGCAGTGGACACTTCGGGCAGGGCACCGGGGAGCTGTTTTTT; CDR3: CASSGHFGQGTGELFF
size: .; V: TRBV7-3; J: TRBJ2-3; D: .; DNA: TGTGCCAGCAGCTCCCGACCAGATACGCAGTATTTT; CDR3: CASSSRPDTQYF
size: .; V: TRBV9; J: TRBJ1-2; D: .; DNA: TGTGCCAGCAGACCCAGTGGCGGTGCTTATGGCTACACCTTC; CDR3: CASRPSGGAYGYTF
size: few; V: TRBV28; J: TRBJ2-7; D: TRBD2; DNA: TGTGCCAGCAGTTTCTTTCTAGCGGGAGGGCGTGAGCAGTACTTC; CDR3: CASSFFLAGGREQYF
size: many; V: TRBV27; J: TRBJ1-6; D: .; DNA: TGTGCCAGCAGTTTTGCAGGGGTCGCATCACCCCTCCACTTT; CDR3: CASSFAGVASPLHF
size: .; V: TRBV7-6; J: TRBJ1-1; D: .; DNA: TGTGCCAGCAGCTTCGGGGAGGGCGCGACTGAAGCTTTCTTT; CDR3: CASSFGEGATEAFF
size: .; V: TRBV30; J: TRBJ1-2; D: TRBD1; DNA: TGTGCCTGGACTACGGGACAGGTGGGGTCTGGCTACACCTTC; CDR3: CAWTTGQVGSGYTF
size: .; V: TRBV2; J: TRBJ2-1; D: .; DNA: TGTGCCAGCGGTGGAGGGGCAACGTACAATGAGCAGTTCTTC; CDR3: CASGGGATYNEQFF
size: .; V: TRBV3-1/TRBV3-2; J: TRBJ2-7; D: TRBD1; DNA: TGTGCCAGCAGCCACAGACAGGGTAGTTCCGAGCAGTACTTC; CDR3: CASSHRQGSSEQYF
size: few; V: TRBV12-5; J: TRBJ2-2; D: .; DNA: TGTGCTAGTGGTTTGGACAGGGTCTACACCGGGGAGCTGTTTTTT; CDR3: CASGLDRVYTGELFF
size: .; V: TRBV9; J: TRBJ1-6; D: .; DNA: TGTGCCAGCAGCCTCGGTGAGGGGCGGAATTCACCCCTCCACTTT; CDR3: CASSLGEGRNSPLHF
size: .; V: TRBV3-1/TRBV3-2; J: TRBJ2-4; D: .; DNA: TGTGCCAGCAGCGACCTCGGGGTAAACATTCAGTACTTC; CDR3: CASSDLGVNIQYF
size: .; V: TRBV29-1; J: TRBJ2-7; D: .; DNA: TGCAGCGTTGCCGGGACTGGACCCTACGAGCAGTACTTC; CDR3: CSVAGTGPYEQYF
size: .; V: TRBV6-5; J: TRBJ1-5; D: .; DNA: TGTGCCAGCAGACCGGGAGTCCTAAATCAGCCCCAGCATTTT; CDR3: CASRPGVLNQPQHF
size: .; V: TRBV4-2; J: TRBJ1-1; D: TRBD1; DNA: TGTGCCAGCAGCCAAGATCGCCCGGGACAGTGGAACGCTTTCTTT; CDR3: CASSQDRPGQWNAFF
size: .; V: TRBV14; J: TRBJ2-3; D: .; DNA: TGTGCCAGCAGCCGCCTATCTGGGAATACGCAGTATTTT; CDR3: CASSRLSGNTQYF
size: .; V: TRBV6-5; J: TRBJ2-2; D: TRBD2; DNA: TGTGCCAGCAGTTACGCTAGCGGGGTTAACACCGGGGAGCTGTTTTTT; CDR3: CASSYASGVNTGELFF
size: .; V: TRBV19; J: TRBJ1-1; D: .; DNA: TGTGCCAGTAGTATAGTGGGGGGTCTGGTGACTGAAGCTTTCTTT; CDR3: CASSIVGGLVTEAFF
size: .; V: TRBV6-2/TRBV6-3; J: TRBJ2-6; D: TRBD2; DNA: TGTGCCAGCAGCCGGGCCGGGGGGACGACTTCTGGGGCCAACGTCCTGACTTTC; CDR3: CASSRAGGTTSGANVLTF
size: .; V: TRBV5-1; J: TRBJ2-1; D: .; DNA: TGCGCCAGCAGCGCGGGACCGAGACTCCAAGTCAATGAGCAGTTCTTC; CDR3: CASSAGPRLQVNEQFF
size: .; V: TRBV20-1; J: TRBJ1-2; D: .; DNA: TGCAGTGCTAGAGGGGGGGGGACCCGACCCTTC; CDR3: CSARGGGTRPF
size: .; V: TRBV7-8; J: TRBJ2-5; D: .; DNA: TGTGCCAGCAGCCCTAGGGGCAGCTACCAAGAGACCCAGTACTTC; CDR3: CASSPRGSYQETQYF
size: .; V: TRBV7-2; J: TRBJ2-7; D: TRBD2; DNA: TGTGCCAGCAGCCCAGAAGCGGGAGGCCCTCCCTACTACGAGCAGTACTTC; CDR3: CASSPEAGGPPYYEQYF
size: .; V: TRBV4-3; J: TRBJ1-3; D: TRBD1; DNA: TGCGCCAGCAGCCAAGGGAACAGGGGAAGGTCTGGAAACACCATATATTTT; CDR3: CASSQGNRGRSGNTIYF
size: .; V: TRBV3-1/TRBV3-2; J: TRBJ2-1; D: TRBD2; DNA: TGTGCCAGCAGCCTCCTCTCAGGCGGGAGCCCTCTCAATGAGCAGTTCTTC; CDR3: CASSLLSGGSPLNEQFF
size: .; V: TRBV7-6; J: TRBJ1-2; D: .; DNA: TGTGCCAGCAGCTTAAGGGCAGGGGCTAACTATGGCTACACCTTC; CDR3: CASSLRAGANYGYTF
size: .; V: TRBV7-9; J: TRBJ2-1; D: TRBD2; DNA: TGTGCCAGCAGCATCCTAGCGGGAGCTGATGAGCAGTTCTTC; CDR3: CASSILAGADEQFF
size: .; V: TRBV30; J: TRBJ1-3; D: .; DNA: TGTGCCTGGAGTCCCACAGTTACTGGAAACACCATATATTTT; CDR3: CAWSPTVTGNTIYF
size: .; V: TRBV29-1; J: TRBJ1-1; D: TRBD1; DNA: TGCAGCGTTGCGGACAGGGCGAACACTGAAGCTTTCTTT; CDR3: CSVADRANTEAFF
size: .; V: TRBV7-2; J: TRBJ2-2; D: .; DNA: TGTGCCAGCAGCTTATGGGGGGTGAACACCGGGGAGCTGTTTTTT; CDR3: CASSLWGVNTGELFF
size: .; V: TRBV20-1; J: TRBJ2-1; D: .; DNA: TGCAGTGCTGGGGGTGGGAATGAGCAGTTCTTC; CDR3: CSAGGGNEQFF
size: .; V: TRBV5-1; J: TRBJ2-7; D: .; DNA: TGCGCCAGCAGCCGGGACTACGAGCAGTACTTC; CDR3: CASSRDYEQYF
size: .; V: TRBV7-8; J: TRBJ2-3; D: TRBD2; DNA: TGTGCCAGCAGCCAGGGACTAACCCTCGGGGATACGCAGTATTTT; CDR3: CASSQGLTLGDTQYF
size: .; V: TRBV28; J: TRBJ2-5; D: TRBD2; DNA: TGTGCCAGCAGAATAGCGGGAGGGTTAGAGACCCAGTACTTC; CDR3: CASRIAGGLETQYF
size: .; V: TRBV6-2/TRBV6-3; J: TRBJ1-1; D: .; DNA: TGTGCCAGCAGTTACAGGGCGAACACTGAAGCTTTCTTT; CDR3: CASSYRANTEAFF